This T cell receptor (beta chain) came from a study of blood T cell repertoires in COVID-19. Study information: Researchers got acute and convalescent COVID-19 samples from the United States, Italy and Spain. Nucleic acid was either cDNA or gDNA, and it came from T cells, B-cell-depleted T cells, or PBMCs.

CDR3 size: 13 residues. The V and J ends lost 0 bases and 6 bases respectively, with 9 bases between them. Per the germline V gene, CDR1 is SGDLS and CDR2 is YYNGEE. This clone was detected once. Per the original data handling: Amplification of reference gene primers was used by the study to estimate nucleated cell counts. Sequencing used immunoSEQ multiplex PCR; TCRdb keeps in-frame clones, though not all of them. That table furnishes V, J and clone size, whereas the DNA furnished D and trimming. The data show about 340,000 clones, with around four fifths seen just once and 2.5% to 3% held by the top ten.

The chain recombines TRBV9 with TRBJ2-5; D not resolved. This clonotype originated in a man aged 30-40 years with active or convalescent COVID-19. Sequenced input: peripheral blood. The CDR3 here is CASSVGHDQTQYF. The CDR3 bases are TGTGCCAGCAGCGTAGGACATGACCAGACCCAGTACTTC.